The 29 T cell receptor beta chains presented below share a single source sample, sequenced in a study of blood T cells in healthy people across ages. PCR was performed a second time for about 7 to 11 cycles using a sample-barcoded 5' primer and a J-beta primer mix. TCRdb ran MiXCR on the 5' RACE reads and lists one entry per CDR3 protein. Of about 680,000 distinct CDR3 sequences listed, 45% to 50% were seen once; the top ten hold 25% to 35%. The sample comprised blood. Every receptor here comes from a woman aged 55-69 years in good health.

For this clonotype: The junction does not match germline at one end; this may be a read error. This chain links TRBV6-2 or TRBV6-3 with TRBJ2-1; D remains ambiguous. Germline V gene sequence: CDR1 MNHEY, CDR2 SVGEGT. The length of the CDR3 is 13 residues. CDR3 amino acids: CTSSRWVYNEQFF. The CDR3 DNA is TGTACCAGCAGTCGATGGGTCTACAATGAGCAGTTCTTC.

This clonotype was found a few times. The CDR3 DNA is TGTGCCAGCAGTCCCATGGGGACATCCTCCTACGAGCAGTACTTC. This codes for CASSPMGTSSYEQYF. This rearrangement joins TRBV2 to TRBJ2-7; maybe TRBD1 (6 bases). This CDR3 comprises 15 residues. V was clipped by 5 bases and J by 0 bases, with 14 bases between them. Germline CDR1 SNHLY, CDR2 FYNNEI.

The chain is built from TRBV20-1 and TRBJ2-5, with D uncertain. Germline V lookup: CDR1 DFQATT, CDR2 SNEGSKA (reference sequence). The CDR3 has 13 residues. V lost 1 base and J 7 bases, leaving 13 bases between the germline ends. CDR3 in amino acids: CSARGAADWTQYF. CDR3 in DNA: TGCAGTGCTAGAGGCGCGGCCGATTGGACCCAGTACTTC.

This clonotype has more than one count but fewer than ten. This rearrangement joins TRBV7-2 to TRBJ2-4, with TRBD2 identical over 11 bases. The CDR3 covers 16 residues. Germline lookup yields CDR1 SGHTA and CDR2 FQGNSA. V lost 5 bases and J lost 1; bases outside the gene matches: 4. DNA for the CDR3: TGTGCCAGCAGCCCCCCTAGCGGGGGGGCCAAAAACATTCAGTACTTC. This codes for CASSPPSGGAKNIQYF.

This clonotype was seen more than once but under ten times. The rearrangement uses TRBV9 and TRBJ2-5, with D perhaps TRBD1 (5 bases). The CDR3 has 14 residues. V lost 0 bases to trimming and J lost 1 base, with 7 bases between them. Germline V gene sequence: CDR1 SGDLS, CDR2 YYNGEE. CDR3 protein: CASSVEGLQETQYF. In DNA form, the CDR3 reads TGTGCCAGCAGCGTAGAGGGGCTCCAAGAGACCCAGTACTTC.

This clonotype was counted between two and nine times. The V gene is TRBV15, the J gene TRBJ1-6; TRBD1 matches at 8 bases. The germline gives CDR1 LNHNV, CDR2 YYDKDF (reference sequence). The CDR3 spans 17 residues. The J segment lost 0 bases and the V segment lost 3 bases, leaving 4 bases of the junction unmatched. This CDR3 is CATSRGQAVSYNSPLHF. CDR3 bases: TGTGCCACCAGCAGGGGACAGGCGGTCTCCTATAATTCACCCCTCCACTTT.

V is TRBV6-2 or TRBV6-3 and J is TRBJ1-1, with D tentatively TRBD1 (5 bases). Trimming stripped 6 bases from V and 0 bases from J, with 14 bases between. The CDR3 covers 15 residues. From germline, CDR1 is MNHEY and CDR2 SVGEGT. The CDR3 sequence is CASRPLGQVNTEAFF. The CDR3 region has the DNA TGTGCCAGCAGGCCACTTGGACAAGTGAACACTGAAGCTTTCTTT.

This clonotype has a handful of counts. The chain couples TRBV14 to TRBJ2-1; 7 positions agree with TRBD2. CDR1 and CDR2 from the germline V gene are SGHDN and FVKESK. The junction had 10 bases not matched to a gene; V was cut back by 4 bases and J by 4 bases. The CDR3 runs to 16 residues. DNA of the CDR3: TGTGCCAGCAGCCTCCTGGGTCTAGCGGATTACAATGAGCAGTTCTTC. Its translation: CASSLLGLADYNEQFF.

The chain joins TRBV7-3 to TRBJ2-7; D possibly matches TRBD1 or TRBD2 (5 bases each). Germline CDR1 is SGHTA and CDR2 is FQGTGA. This CDR3 has 14 amino acids. The V end lost 5 bases, the J end lost 2 bases, and 13 bases lay between the germline ends. CDR3 protein: CASSRGAEAYEQYF. DNA for the CDR3: TGTGCCAGCAGCCGAGGGGCAGAAGCCTACGAGCAGTACTTC.

The V gene is TRBV7-2, the J gene TRBJ2-3, with 9 bases identical to TRBD2. J was trimmed by 3 bases and V by 4 bases; bases with no gene match: 5. CDR3 size: 15 residues. Per the germline V gene, CDR1 is SGHTA and CDR2 is FQGNSA. CDR3 protein: CASSSLAGETDTQYF. The CDR3 region has the DNA TGTGCCAGCAGCTCCTTAGCGGGAGAAACAGATACGCAGTATTTT.

The genes are TRBV7-9 and TRBJ2-1, with D perhaps given as TRBD1 or TRBD2 (5 bases each). Germline CDR1 and CDR2: SEHNR and FQNEAQ (reference sequence). The CDR3 extends over 13 amino acids. Trimming left V 5 bases short and J 15 bases short, with 20 bases between. For the CDR3, the DNA is TGTGCCAGCAGCCGCCGGGGACCCCATACACGGTTCTTC. It specifies CASSRRGPHTRFF.

The chain is built from TRBV4-1 and TRBJ2-3; D uncertain. Germline V gene lookup returns CDR1 MGHRA and CDR2 YSYEKL. The CDR3 runs 15 residues. Trimming left V 1 base short and J 6 bases short, with 14 bases between. Here the CDR3 reads CASSQGLARKDTQYF. In DNA form, the CDR3 reads TGCGCCAGCAGCCAAGGTTTGGCCCGAAAGGATACGCAGTATTTT.

This clonotype is a singleton in its sample. This chain joins TRBV20-1 and TRBJ1-1; no reliable D call. This CDR3 is 15 amino acids long. The V gene's germline CDR1 is DFQATT and CDR2 SNEGSKA (reference sequence). Between the trimmed V and J ends, which lost 6 bases and 1 base, there was a span of 18 bases. CDR3: CSAPAGRYSNTEAFF. As DNA, the CDR3 is TGCAGTGCCCCTGCCGGTCGGTATTCGAACACTGAAGCTTTCTTT.

This clonotype occurred many times. The genes are TRBV7-2 and TRBJ2-1; TRBD1 matches 7 bases. The V segment lost 1 base and the J segment 6 bases; nucleotides outside the gene matches: 6. The length of the CDR3 is 15 residues. CDR1 and CDR2 (germline): SGHTA, FQGNSA. CDR3 amino acids: CASSLGQRGLNEQFF. The CDR3 DNA reads TGTGCCAGCAGCTTAGGACAGAGGGGGCTCAATGAGCAGTTCTTC.

There are a few counts of this clonotype. The chain employs TRBV28 and TRBJ2-7; D uncertain. This CDR3 region has 12 residues. Per germline, CDR1 MDHEN and CDR2 SYDVKM. V was pared by 5 bases and J by 7 bases, with 12 bases between. CDR3 region: CASSAASLEQYF. In nucleotides, the CDR3 is TGTGCCAGCAGTGCGGCCTCCTTGGAGCAGTACTTC.

V is TRBV5-1 and J is TRBJ1-1, with a tentative D call TRBD1 (5 bases). Trimming stripped 5 bases from V and 0 bases from J, with 23 bases between. This CDR3 is built from 18 residues. Germline V gene data show CDR1 as SGHRS and CDR2 as YFSETQ. The CDR3 region is CASSQSNKTAPVNTEAFF. In nucleotides, the CDR3 is TGCGCCAGCAGTCAATCAAACAAGACAGCACCGGTGAACACTGAAGCTTTCTTT. The whole variable domain, remainder taken from reference TRBV5-1 and TRBJ1-1, is KAGVTQTPRYLIKTRGQQVTLSCSPISGHRSVSWYQQTPGQGLQFLFEYFSETQRNKGNFPGRFSGRQFSNSRSEMNVSTLELGDSALYLCASSQSNKTAPVNTEAFFGQGTRLTVV.

This clonotype occurred many times. The rearrangement uses TRBV20-1 and TRBJ2-7; 12 bases map to TRBD2. V shed 5 bases, J shed 2 bases, and the junction held 10 bases outside the gene matches. Germline CDR1 and CDR2: DFQATT and SNEGSKA (reference sequence). The CDR3 totals 16 residues. The CDR3 loop is CSAPSLWTSGTYEQYF. The DNA for the CDR3 is TGCAGTGCTCCTTCCCTTTGGACTAGCGGGACCTACGAGCAGTACTTC.

This clonotype has a handful of counts. The chain is built from TRBV7-2 and TRBJ2-7; the match to TRBD1 covers 8 bases. The CDR3 extends over 15 amino acids. The V segment lost 1 base and the J segment 2 bases; nucleotides outside the gene matches: 4. Germline CDR1 is SGHTA and CDR2 is FQGNSA. This CDR3 reads CASSLVQGATYEQYF. The CDR3 bases are TGTGCCAGCAGCTTAGTCCAGGGGGCTACCTACGAGCAGTACTTC.

The V and J genes are TRBV27 and TRBJ2-7, with TRBD2 matching 9 bases. Trimming at V came to 6 bases and at J to 3 bases, leaving 6 bases not matched to a gene. This CDR3 has 14 residues. In germline, CDR1 is MNHEY, CDR2 SMNVEV (reference sequence). The CDR3 reads CASRLRGGNYEQYF. CDR3 nucleotides: TGTGCCAGCAGATTGCGGGGGGGGAACTACGAGCAGTACTTC.

For this clonotype: A read error may account for a junction end that differs from germline. The chain employs TRBV6-6 and TRBJ2-5; 7 nucleotides line up with TRBD2. This CDR3 comprises 14 residues. Germline-derived CDR1 and CDR2 are MNHNY and SVGAGI (reference sequence). The DNA of the CDR3 is TGTGCCTGCAGTACCCACGGGGGGTGGGAGACCCAGTACTTC. Its translation: CACSTHGGWETQYF.

The CDR3 DNA is TGTGCCAGCTCACCTTTTCCGGGACAGGGGGTTAACACCTACGAGCAGTACTTC. This encodes CASSPFPGQGVNTYEQYF. This chain uses TRBV18 with TRBJ2-7; 11 bases match TRBD1. V shed 3 bases, J shed 2 bases, and the junction held 12 bases outside the gene matches. Germline CDR1 reads KGHSH; CDR2 reads LQKENI. The length of the CDR3 is 18 residues.

Of note for this clonotype: One junction end does not reproduce the germline sequence, and a read error may be involved. Here the CDR3 DNA reads TGTGCCGGCAGCGTAGGTTCTTCGGATGAGCAGTACTTC. Encoded protein: CAGSVGSSDEQYF. The chain uses TRBV9 and TRBJ2-7; D gene uncertain. CDR3 length: 13 residues. Germline V gives CDR1 SGDLS, CDR2 YYNGEE. Full variable domain (rest looked up from reference TRBV9 and TRBJ2-7): DSGVTQTPKHLITATGQRVTLRCSPRSGDLSVYWYQQSLDQGLQFLIQYYNGEERAKGNILERFSAQQFPDLHSELNLSSLELGDSALYFCAGSVGSSDEQYFGPGTRLTVT.

This chain connects TRBV7-9 to TRBJ2-7; perhaps TRBD1 as D (6 bases). The CDR3 totals 11 residues. V gave up 11 bases and J gave up 3 bases, with 11 bases separating them. Germline assignment: CDR1 SEHNR and CDR2 FQNEAQ (reference sequence). The CDR3 DNA reads as TGTGCCGCAGGGGCCTACTACGAGCAGTACTTC. This codes for CAAGAYYEQYF.

This clonotype has just one count. The J gene is TRBJ1-5, the V gene TRBV20-1, with unresolved D. Looked up from germline, CDR1 is DFQATT and CDR2 is SNEGSKA (reference sequence). The CDR3 covers 15 residues. The V gene lost 2 bases and the J gene lost 0 bases, with 11 bases spanning the gap. This CDR3 reads CSARRGLDSNQPQHF. CDR3 nucleotides: TGCAGTGCTAGAAGAGGATTAGATAGCAATCAGCCCCAGCATTTT.

V and J are TRBV27 and TRBJ1-6, with D possibly being TRBD1 (6 bases). CDR1 and CDR2 (germline): MNHEY, SMNVEV (reference sequence). Trimming pared 4 bases from V and 9 bases from J, leaving 25 bases between. The CDR3 consists of 18 residues. In DNA, the CDR3 is TGTGCCAGCAGTTCGGCGTGGGGGGCCAACTCCTTAAGTTCACCCCTCCACTTT. It translates to CASSSAWGANSLSSPLHF.

This clonotype was observed a handful of times. The genes are TRBV6-6 and TRBJ2-1; 7 nucleotides align to TRBD2. This CDR3 has 16 amino acids. The V segment lost 2 bases and the J segment 7 bases; nucleotides outside the gene matches: 11. The germline V gene has CDR1 MNHNY and CDR2 SVGAGI (reference sequence). This CDR3 is CASSYAAGVGLNEQFF. The CDR3 bases are TGTGCCAGCAGTTACGCTGCGGGAGTTGGATTGAATGAGCAGTTCTTC.

The chain carries TRBV7-2 and TRBJ2-7, with D unresolved. The V end lost 5 bases, the J end lost 3 bases, and 11 bases lay between the germline ends. The CDR3 is made up of 13 amino acids. From germline, CDR1 is SGHTA and CDR2 FQGNSA. The CDR3 loop is CASSLSNFYEQYF. In nucleotides, the CDR3 is TGTGCCAGCAGCCTAAGTAACTTCTACGAGCAGTACTTC.

In its sample, this clonotype was seen a few times. V gene TRBV12-3 or TRBV12-4 combines with J gene TRBJ1-4; no clear D. The CDR3 sequence is 14 residues long. Deletions cut 2 bases from V and 16 bases from J, with 20 bases between. CDR3 nucleotide sequence: TGTGCCAGCAGTTTAAGCCAATCCCGGCGACAACGGTTTTTT. Amino acids: CASSLSQSRRQRFF.

This clonotype was observed a few times. The V gene is TRBV29-1, the J gene TRBJ2-6, with 10 bases that match TRBD1. CDR3 length: 16 residues. The J segment lost 0 bases and the V segment lost 7 bases, leaving 6 bases of the junction unmatched. Germline V gives CDR1 SQVTM, CDR2 ANQGSEA. The CDR3 coding sequence is TGCAGCGCAGGACAGGGGGGCCTCTCTGGGGCCAACGTCCTGACTTTC. Its translation is CSAGQGGLSGANVLTF.